The 26 T cell receptor beta chains below were found in one sample sequenced in a study of blood T cells in healthy people across ages. A second PCR, run for 7 to 11 cycles, used a sample-barcoded 5' primer plus a J-beta primer mix. TCRdb recomputed calls from the 5' RACE reads with MiXCR, one row per CDR3 protein. The profile shows 1.5 million or so distinct CDR3 sequences, roughly 43% of them singletons. Source material: blood. All receptors derive from a young woman in good health.

V gene TRBV2 combines with J gene TRBJ2-7; D remains unclear. Germline values: CDR1 SNHLY, CDR2 FYNNEI. This CDR3 comprises 11 residues. Between the trimmed V and J ends, which lost 7 bases and 2 bases, there was a span of 6 bases. The CDR3 sequence: CASIRAYEQYF. The CDR3, as DNA: TGTGCCAGCATTCGAGCCTACGAGCAGTACTTC.

There are a few counts of this clonotype. The chain employs TRBV7-8 and TRBJ2-7; no definite D call. This CDR3 contains 16 residues. Germline assignment: CDR1 SGHVS and CDR2 FQNEAQ. V gave up 11 bases and J gave up 0 bases, with 23 bases separating them. In DNA, the CDR3 is TGTGCCCCCACGGACGGAAACCTGAAAAGCTCCTACGAGCAGTACTTC. Protein: CAPTDGNLKSSYEQYF. The full variable domain, rest sourced from reference TRBV7-8 and TRBJ2-7, is GAGVSQSPRYKVAKRGQDVALRCDPISGHVSLFWYQQALGQGPEFLTYFQNEAQLDKSGLPSDRFFAERPEGSVSTLKIQRTQQEDSAVYLCAPTDGNLKSSYEQYFGPGTRLTVT.

The chain uses TRBV15 and TRBJ1-1; unclear D gene. Germline loops: CDR1 LNHNV, CDR2 YYDKDF (reference sequence). V dropped 0 bases and J dropped 1 base, with 12 bases sitting between them. This CDR3 contains 16 residues. The CDR3 reads CATSRDGKIWNTEAFF. CDR3 sequence (DNA): TGTGCCACCAGCAGAGACGGAAAAATCTGGAACACTGAAGCTTTCTTT.

The V and J genes are TRBV6-5 and TRBJ1-1; D might be TRBD1 (6 bases). The CDR3 spans 15 residues. V was shortened by 1 base and J by 3 bases, with 12 bases between the two germline ends. In germline, CDR1 is MNHEY, CDR2 SVGAGI. The CDR3 reads CASSYFPEGDTEAFF. CDR3 coding DNA: TGTGCCAGCAGTTACTTCCCAGAGGGGGACACTGAAGCTTTCTTT.

The chain combines TRBV2 with TRBJ1-2; 7 positions agree with TRBD1. This CDR3 is 14 amino acids long. V shed 1 base, J shed 4 bases, and the junction held 3 bases outside the gene matches. Germline CDR1 reads SNHLY; CDR2 reads FYNNEI. Here the CDR3 reads CASSEEQGFYGYTF. The CDR3 DNA follows: TGTGCCAGCAGTGAAGAACAGGGGTTCTATGGCTACACCTTC.

This sequence joins TRBV7-9 and TRBJ1-5; D remains ambiguous. CDR3 length equals 13 residues. Trimming pared 2 bases from V and 5 bases from J, leaving 7 bases between. Germline-derived CDR1 and CDR2 are SEHNR and FQNEAQ (reference sequence). CDR3 nucleotides: TGTGCCAGCAGCTTAACCTTAGATCAGCCCCAGCATTTT. Protein sequence: CASSLTLDQPQHF.

The chain has TRBV6-1 and TRBJ1-5; D unresolved. Trimming pared 6 bases from V and 0 bases from J, leaving 12 bases between. The CDR3 runs 15 residues. Per germline, CDR1 MNHNS and CDR2 SASEGT. This CDR3 reads CASREQPYSNQPQHF. The CDR3 DNA follows: TGTGCCAGCAGGGAACAGCCCTATAGCAATCAGCCCCAGCATTTT.

The chain recombines TRBV2 with TRBJ1-5; D unclear. This CDR3 spans 14 amino acids. The V end lost 2 bases, the J end lost 2 bases, and 7 bases lay between the germline ends. CDR1 SNHLY and CDR2 FYNNEI come from the germline V gene. The CDR3 reads CASSELGGNQPQHF. The DNA of the CDR3 is TGTGCCAGCAGTGAACTTGGGGGCAATCAGCCCCAGCATTTT.

This clonotype has ten or more counts. The chain employs TRBV18 and TRBJ2-5; D not resolved. The CDR3 runs to 11 residues. CDR1 and CDR2 from the germline V gene are KGHSH and LQKENI. The V and J ends lost 3 bases and 3 bases respectively, with 2 bases between them. For the CDR3, the DNA is TGTGCCAGCTCACCGAAAGAGACCCAGTACTTC. Amino acid sequence: CASSPKETQYF.

The rearrangement links TRBV10-3 to TRBJ2-4; possible D gene TRBD2, 6 bases. The DNA end is more similar to TRBJ2-5, so the J call may be wrong. The V gene's germline CDR1 is ENHRY and CDR2 SYGVKD. The CDR3 has 13 amino acids. Written as DNA, the CDR3 is TGTGCCATCAGTGGCGACGGGAGAGGGACCCAGTACTTC. It encodes CAISGDGRGTQYF.

A few counts support this clonotype. J is TRBJ2-4 and V is TRBV20-1, with D unclear. V lost 1 base to trimming and J lost 0 bases, with 10 bases between them. Per germline, CDR1 DFQATT and CDR2 SNEGSKA (reference sequence). The CDR3 sequence is 15 residues long. This chain's CDR3 is CSARGDTVAKNIQYF. Written as DNA, the CDR3 is TGCAGTGCTAGAGGCGACACTGTAGCCAAAAACATTCAGTACTTC.

This rearrangement joins TRBV11-2 to TRBJ1-1, with 7 bases identical to TRBD1. Losses at the gene ends were 11 bases for V and 0 bases for J; bases not matched to a gene: 6. The germline V gene encodes CDR1 SGHAT and CDR2 FQNNGV. CDR3 length: 13 amino acids. CDR3 in DNA: TGTGCCGGACAGGTGGGGATGAACACTGAAGCTTTCTTT. Protein product: CAGQVGMNTEAFF.

The chain couples TRBV29-1 to TRBJ1-2; TRBD1 matches at 9 bases. Germline values: CDR1 SQVTM, CDR2 ANQGSEA. CDR3 length: 16 amino acids. The J segment lost 5 bases and the V segment lost 1 base, leaving 11 bases of the junction unmatched. The CDR3 loop is CSVEGASTGGWYGYTF. CDR3 nucleotide sequence: TGCAGCGTTGAAGGGGCCTCGACAGGGGGATGGTATGGCTACACCTTC.

In the case of this clonotype: A much larger clone lies one base from this, so it may be a read error. The chain recombines TRBV6-5 with TRBJ2-7; D ambiguous. Germline CDR1 is MNHEY and CDR2 is SVGAGI. The CDR3 covers 11 residues. Between the trimmed V and J ends, which lost 5 bases and 4 bases, there was a span of 6 bases. Here the CDR3 reads CASSNQYEQYF. CDR3 DNA: TGTGCCAGCAGTAACCAGTACGAGCAGTACTTC.

With respect to this clonotype: Germline is not matched at one junction end, which may reflect a read error. The rearrangement links TRBV20-1 to TRBJ1-6; D may be TRBD1 (6 bases). CDR1 and CDR2 from the germline V gene are DFQATT and SNEGSKA (reference sequence). The CDR3 contains 16 residues. CDR3 DNA sequence: TGCAGTGCTAGAGATCGTCACCAGGGGCTAAGTTCACCCCCCCACTTT. Protein sequence: CSARDRHQGLSSPPHF.

As regards this clonotype: Sequence at one end of the junction differs from germline and may be a read error. V gene TRBV13 combines with J gene TRBJ2-7, with 10 bases aligning to TRBD1. The CDR3 totals 15 residues. The germline CDR1 and CDR2 sequences are PRHDT and FYEKMQ (reference sequence). CDR3 nucleotides: TGTGCCTGCAGCCCGAGGACAGGGGGATTCTACGAGCAGTACTTC. It specifies CACSPRTGGFYEQYF. Variable domain in full (rest from reference TRBV13 and TRBJ2-7): AAGVIQSPRHLIKEKRETATLKCYPIPRHDTVYWYQQGPGQDPQFLISFYEKMQSDKGSIPDRFSAQQFSDYHSELNMSSLELGDSALYFCACSPRTGGFYEQYFGPGTRLTVT.

The chain couples TRBV10-3 to TRBJ2-1; TRBD2 agrees at 12 bases. The CDR3 runs to 16 residues. V lost 3 bases to trimming and J lost 4 bases; unmatched junction nucleotides: 4. The germline gives CDR1 ENHRY, CDR2 SYGVKD. The CDR3 here is CAISDRLAGVYNEQFF. DNA for the CDR3: TGTGCCATCAGTGATAGACTAGCGGGAGTGTACAATGAGCAGTTCTTC.

With respect to this clonotype: The junction does not match germline at one end; this may be a read error. The J gene is TRBJ2-2, the V gene TRBV12-3 or TRBV12-4; tentative D call: TRBD1 (6 bases). This CDR3 has 15 amino acids. CDR3 sequence: CASSFFQGNIGELFF. The CDR3 DNA follows: TGTGCCAGCAGTTTCTTTCAGGGGAACATCGGGGAGCTGTTTTTT.

This clonotype occurred once. The DNA of the CDR3 is TGTGCCAGCAGGGAAACCCAGGGCCAGCCCCAGCATTTT. Translating gives CASRETQGQPQHF. V is TRBV12-3 or TRBV12-4 and J is TRBJ1-5; weak D call: TRBD1 (5 bases). V shed 6 bases and J shed 7 bases, with 13 bases lying between them. This CDR3 is 13 amino acids long.

This chain connects TRBV4-2 to TRBJ2-7, with TRBD2 as a possible D gene (5 bases). Looked up from germline, CDR1 is LGHNA and CDR2 is YNFKEQ. Trimming pared 5 bases from V and 1 base from J, leaving 21 bases between. The CDR3 has 17 residues. In DNA form, the CDR3 reads TGTGCCAGCAGCTGGACTCAGTCGGACGTTACGTCCTACGAGCAGTACTTC. This encodes CASSWTQSDVTSYEQYF.

This clonotype was detected only once. The rearrangement uses TRBV28 and TRBJ2-7; 9 nucleotides match TRBD2. In germline, CDR1 is MDHEN, CDR2 SYDVKM. The CDR3 length is 16 residues. With 2 bases clipped from V and 3 bases from J, the junction kept 8 bases outside the gene matches. For the CDR3, the DNA is TGTGCCAGCAGTTTAGCCGCAGCGGGAGGACTCTACGAGCAGTACTTC. Translated, it gives CASSLAAAGGLYEQYF.

The chain combines TRBV29-1 with TRBJ2-7; D possibly matches TRBD1 or TRBD2 (5 bases each). Between the trimmed V and J ends, which lost 5 bases and 6 bases, there was a span of 17 bases. CDR1 and CDR2 (germline): SQVTM, ANQGSEA. This CDR3 is built from 13 residues. CDR3 nucleotides: TGCAGCGTTAGGCCCGGGACCGAGGTCGAGCAGTACTTC. Its translation is CSVRPGTEVEQYF.

This clonotype was counted a few times. The gene calls are TRBV5-1 and TRBJ2-5; 7 bases match TRBD2. V dropped 6 bases and J dropped 3; count of bases not matched to a gene: 11. The CDR3 loop spans 15 amino acids. The germline V gene encodes CDR1 SGHRS and CDR2 YFSETQ. CDR3 region: CASTLGGGLEETQYF. In nucleotides, the CDR3 is TGCGCCAGCACCCTTGGGGGGGGTTTAGAAGAGACCCAGTACTTC.

The chain recombines TRBV29-1 with TRBJ2-7; weak D call: TRBD1 (5 bases). This CDR3 region has 13 residues. Germline values: CDR1 SQVTM, CDR2 ANQGSEA. V lost 0 bases, J lost 5 bases, and 11 bases lay in between. CDR3 coding DNA: TGCAGCGTTGAAGATCGCAGGGTCCACGAGCAGTACTTC. It specifies CSVEDRRVHEQYF.

The chain uses TRBV6-5 and TRBJ2-2; 13 bases are a match to TRBD2. Germline CDR1 and CDR2: MNHEY and SVGAGI. Unmatched junction bases numbered 5, after V lost 2 bases and J lost 11 bases. The CDR3 runs 15 residues. The CDR3 protein is CASSYGLAGVIELFF. CDR3 coding DNA: TGTGCCAGCAGTTACGGACTAGCGGGGGTGATAGAGCTGTTTTTT.

This clonotype has only a few counts. The V and J genes are TRBV7-3 and TRBJ2-1, with no clear D. V dropped 3 bases and J dropped 5 bases, with 8 bases sitting between them. Germline CDR1 is SGHTA and CDR2 is FQGTGA. The CDR3 spans 13 residues. CDR3 sequence reads: CASSFYPDNEQFF. The DNA for the CDR3 is TGTGCCAGCAGCTTCTATCCCGACAATGAGCAGTTCTTC.